Listed below are T cell receptor beta chains from one sample, sequenced in a study of cytomegalovirus exposure and HLA in healthy donors. TCRdb's table, derived via immunoSEQ multiplex PCR, lists solely in-frame clones and lacks some. This table holds 150,000 to 200,000 clones, roughly 80% found once. The sample was PBMCs. The receptors stem from a woman in her thirties or forties in good health and CMV-seropositive. Each CDR3 is given with its conserved first and last residue. A D gene is named only where the DNA matches it firmly. The size field is filled for only some rows; it gives once, few, many or a size class.

d_call: -
v_call: TRBV6-1
clone_size: -
j_call: TRBJ1-5
cdr3_nt: TGTGCCAGCAGCGGTAGCAATCAGCCCCAGCATTTT
cdr3_aa: CASSGSNQPQHF

d_call: TRBD1
v_call: TRBV5-1
clone_size: -
j_call: TRBJ1-1
cdr3_nt: TGCGCCAGCAGGAAAGACAGGGGGAACACTGAAGCTTTCTTT
cdr3_aa: CASRKDRGNTEAFF

d_call: -
v_call: TRBV13
clone_size: -
j_call: TRBJ1-5
cdr3_nt: TGTGCCAGCAGCTTACAGGCAGTTCCTAGCAATCAGCCCCAGCATTTT
cdr3_aa: CASSLQAVPSNQPQHF

d_call: -
v_call: TRBV9
clone_size: -
j_call: TRBJ1-2
cdr3_nt: TGTGCCAGCAGCCCCAGACGGGGGGCAAACTATGGCTACACCTTC
cdr3_aa: CASSPRRGANYGYTF

d_call: TRBD1
v_call: TRBV11-3
clone_size: -
j_call: TRBJ2-2
cdr3_nt: TGTGCCAGTAAGGGGGCAGCTAACACCGGGGAGCTGTTTTTT
cdr3_aa: CASKGAANTGELFF

d_call: TRBD2
v_call: TRBV29-1
clone_size: -
j_call: TRBJ2-5
cdr3_nt: TGCAGCACTAGCGGGAGTCGTCAAGAGACCCAGTACTTC
cdr3_aa: CSTSGSRQETQYF

d_call: TRBD1
v_call: TRBV7-2
clone_size: -
j_call: TRBJ2-5
cdr3_nt: TGTGCCAGCAGCTCCAAGACAGGGTTGAGTAAGACCCAGTACTTC
cdr3_aa: CASSSKTGLSKTQYF

d_call: TRBD1
v_call: TRBV10-1
clone_size: few
j_call: TRBJ2-5
cdr3_nt: TGCGCCAGCAGTAAAGCGACAGGGGACATGGAGACCCAGTACTTC
cdr3_aa: CASSKATGDMETQYF

d_call: TRBD2
v_call: TRBV11-1
clone_size: -
j_call: TRBJ2-1
cdr3_nt: TGTGCCAGCAGTCGCAGCGCTAGCGGGAGGTCCGATGAGCAGTTCTTC
cdr3_aa: CASSRSASGRSDEQFF

d_call: -
v_call: TRBV29-1
clone_size: -
j_call: TRBJ2-5
cdr3_nt: TGCAGCGTTCAAAGACAGATCCAAGAGACCCAGTACTTC
cdr3_aa: CSVQRQIQETQYF

d_call: -
v_call: TRBV27
clone_size: -
j_call: TRBJ2-2
cdr3_nt: TGTGCCAGCAGTTTATCAGGGGCCGCACCCGGGGAGCTGTTTTTT
cdr3_aa: CASSLSGAAPGELFF

d_call: TRBD1
v_call: TRBV5-6
clone_size: -
j_call: TRBJ1-1
cdr3_nt: TGTGCCAGCAGTCAGACAGGGGGCACTGAAGCTTTCTTT
cdr3_aa: CASSQTGGTEAFF

d_call: TRBD1
v_call: TRBV5-1
clone_size: -
j_call: TRBJ1-6
cdr3_nt: TGCGCCAGCAGCTTCAGGGACAGGGGTCCCTGGGGGAATTCACCCCTCCACTTT
cdr3_aa: CASSFRDRGPWGNSPLHF

d_call: TRBD2
v_call: TRBV6-5
clone_size: -
j_call: TRBJ2-3
cdr3_nt: TGTGCCAGCAGTTACTCGAGCCTAGCGGGCACAGATACGCAGTATTTT
cdr3_aa: CASSYSSLAGTDTQYF

d_call: TRBD1
v_call: TRBV2
clone_size: few
j_call: TRBJ1-4
cdr3_nt: TGTGCCAGCATTGCCCAAGACAGGGGAGCTGAAAAACTGTTTTTT
cdr3_aa: CASIAQDRGAEKLFF

d_call: TRBD1
v_call: TRBV7-2
clone_size: -
j_call: TRBJ1-2
cdr3_nt: TGTGCCAGCAGCCCCCGAGGAGGACAGGGTGGACTCTATGGCTACACCTTC
cdr3_aa: CASSPRGGQGGLYGYTF

d_call: -
v_call: TRBV15
clone_size: once
j_call: TRBJ2-7
cdr3_nt: TGTGCCACCAGTCCTGTCCGTCCAGGGGTGGGCCACGAGCAGTACTTC
cdr3_aa: CATSPVRPGVGHEQYF

d_call: -
v_call: TRBV5-4
clone_size: few
j_call: TRBJ1-1
cdr3_nt: TGTGCCAGCAGCTTGGAGCGGGGGAGGGGCACTGAAGCTTTCTTT
cdr3_aa: CASSLERGRGTEAFF

d_call: -
v_call: TRBV4-1
clone_size: -
j_call: TRBJ2-1
cdr3_nt: TGCGCCAGCAGCCCAGACATCGGCAGGGGCGGTAGCAATGAGCAGTTCTTC
cdr3_aa: CASSPDIGRGGSNEQFF

d_call: TRBD1
v_call: TRBV4-3
clone_size: -
j_call: TRBJ1-1
cdr3_nt: TGCGCCAGCAGCCAAGGGAGGATGGGGACAGCCGAAGCTTTCTTT
cdr3_aa: CASSQGRMGTAEAFF

d_call: -
v_call: TRBV5-1
clone_size: -
j_call: TRBJ2-7
cdr3_nt: TGCGCCAGCAGCTTGGTTCCAGGTTCTCCCCTCGAGCAGTACTTC
cdr3_aa: CASSLVPGSPLEQYF

d_call: -
v_call: TRBV14
clone_size: -
j_call: TRBJ2-5
cdr3_nt: TGTGCCAGCACCCGAGGGGGGGGGAGTGAAGAGACCCAGTACTTC
cdr3_aa: CASTRGGGSEETQYF

d_call: -
v_call: TRBV28
clone_size: -
j_call: TRBJ1-1
cdr3_nt: TGTGCCAGCCTCCAGGGAGGGCTTGGGATGGGGACTGAAGCTTTCTTT
cdr3_aa: CASLQGGLGMGTEAFF

d_call: -
v_call: TRBV19
clone_size: -
j_call: TRBJ1-2
cdr3_nt: TGTGCCAGTAGTGAGACAGACTATGGCTACACCTTC
cdr3_aa: CASSETDYGYTF

d_call: -
v_call: TRBV11-3
clone_size: -
j_call: TRBJ2-2
cdr3_nt: TGTGCCAGCAGCTTAGAGTCGCTGAGTAGCGAGAACACCGGGGAGCTGTTTTTT
cdr3_aa: CASSLESLSSENTGELFF

d_call: -
v_call: TRBV28
clone_size: few
j_call: TRBJ2-7
cdr3_nt: TGTGCCAGCAGGTCACTGGCGGTGAGCTACGAGCAGTACTTC
cdr3_aa: CASRSLAVSYEQYF

d_call: -
v_call: TRBV28
clone_size: -
j_call: TRBJ2-1
cdr3_nt: TGTGCCAGCAGACCCCGTGACGGGAGCTCCTACAATGAGCAGTTCTTC
cdr3_aa: CASRPRDGSSYNEQFF

d_call: TRBD1
v_call: TRBV6-5
clone_size: -
j_call: TRBJ2-1
cdr3_nt: TGTGCCAGCAGTTACAAAGGACAGGGTGGGTACAATGAGCAGTTCTTC
cdr3_aa: CASSYKGQGGYNEQFF

d_call: -
v_call: TRBV19
clone_size: -
j_call: TRBJ1-1
cdr3_nt: TGTGCCAGCCTCAACAGGGCCCTGAACACTGAAGCTTTCTTT
cdr3_aa: CASLNRALNTEAFF

d_call: -
v_call: TRBV4-3
clone_size: -
j_call: TRBJ1-3
cdr3_nt: TGCGCCAGCAGCCAAGAGCCCAGCTCTGGAAACACCATATATTTT
cdr3_aa: CASSQEPSSGNTIYF

d_call: -
v_call: TRBV6-5
clone_size: -
j_call: TRBJ1-4
cdr3_nt: TGTGCCAGCAGTTACTCCAGGGCAACTAATGAAAAACTGTTTTTT
cdr3_aa: CASSYSRATNEKLFF